This TCR beta chain was retrieved from a study of CD8+CD57+ T cells in acquired aplastic anemia. Study at large: Sorted CD4+ plus CD8+ cells gave DNA averaging about 3.2 ug. Approximately 11 million reads were obtained on average for healthy donor CD4+ cells. Study-wide results and limits: Simpson's diversity of CD8+ cells was not significantly different in patients compared with controls. Overlap between patients and controls comprised roughly 28 CD8+ CDR3 sequences.

J gave up 2 bases and V 6 bases, and 0 bases lay outside the gene matches. Germline-derived CDR1 and CDR2 are LNHNV and YYDKDF (reference sequence). This CDR3 is built from 13 residues. As for this clonotype: What it binds is unknown.

The use of genomic DNA as template underpinned the TCR beta VDJ and CDR3 profiling. In TCRdb, the reads were re-called with MiXCR into one record per CDR3 protein. The data hold about 160,000 distinct CDR3 sequences, with roughly 40% observed a single time. J is TRBJ2-1 and V is TRBV15, with TRBD1 matching over 8 bases. Sequences were obtained from sorted CD4+, CD8+, or CD8+CD57+ T cells (not recorded which) from PBMCs. The receptor was isolated from a human donor in good health. In nucleotides, the CDR3 is TGTGCCACCAGGGACAGGGCCTACAATGAGCAGTTCTTC. Residues: CATRDRAYNEQFF.